This T cell receptor beta chain was captured in a study of cytomegalovirus exposure and HLA in healthy donors. General study findings and limits: In a later analysis, TCR beta V- and J-gene trimming showed a link to a missense DCLRE1C variant.

Notes on this clone: Antigen unknown.

CDR1 SQVTM and CDR2 ANQGSEA come from the germline V gene. Trimming pared 7 bases from V and 14 bases from J, leaving 34 bases between. The length of the CDR3 is 16 residues. With 60 Vbeta and 13 Jbeta primers, the PCR was carried out. The table came from immunoSEQ multiplex PCR; TCRdb's copy has only in-frame clones and leaves some out. The table includes approximately 87,000 clones, approximately 84% detected once. V gene TRBV29-1 combines with J gene TRBJ2-3, with D tentatively TRBD1 (6 bases). Sequencing input: PBMCs. This clonotype was obtained from a woman younger than 35 in good health and CMV-seropositive. Here the CDR3 DNA reads TGCAGCGCGGAAGGGGGAACAGCCGGGACACGGAAAAAGTTGTATTTT. Amino acid sequence: CSAEGGTAGTRKKLYF.